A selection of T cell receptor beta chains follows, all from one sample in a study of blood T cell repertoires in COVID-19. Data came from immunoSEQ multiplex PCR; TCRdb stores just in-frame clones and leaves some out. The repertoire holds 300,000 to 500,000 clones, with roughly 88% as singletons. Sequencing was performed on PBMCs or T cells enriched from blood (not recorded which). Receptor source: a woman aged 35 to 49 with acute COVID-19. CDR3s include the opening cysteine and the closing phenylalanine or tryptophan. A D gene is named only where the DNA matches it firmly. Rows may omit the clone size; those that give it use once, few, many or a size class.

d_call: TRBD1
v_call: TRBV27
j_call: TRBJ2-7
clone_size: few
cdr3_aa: CASSRTGFEQYF
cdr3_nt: TGTGCCAGCAGTAGGACAGGGTTCGAGCAGTACTTC

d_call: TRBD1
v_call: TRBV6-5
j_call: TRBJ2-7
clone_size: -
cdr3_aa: CASANGQVLF
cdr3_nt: TGTGCCAGCGCTAACGGACAGGTTCTCTTC

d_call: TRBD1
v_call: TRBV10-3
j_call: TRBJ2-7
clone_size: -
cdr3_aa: CAISEVRGSYEQYF
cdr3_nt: TGTGCCATCAGTGAAGTCAGGGGGTCCTACGAGCAGTACTTC

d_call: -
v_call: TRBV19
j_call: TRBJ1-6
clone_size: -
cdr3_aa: CASREGPGVSPLHF
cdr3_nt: TGTGCCAGTAGGGAAGGACCAGGGGTTTCACCCCTCCACTTT

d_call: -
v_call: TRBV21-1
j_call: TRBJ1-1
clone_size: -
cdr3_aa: CASILDRAEAFF
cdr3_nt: TGTGCCAGCATCTTGGACAGGGCTGAAGCTTTCTTT

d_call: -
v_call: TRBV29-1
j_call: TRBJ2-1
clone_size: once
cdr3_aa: CSVDRVEQFF
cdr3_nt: TGCAGCGTTGATCGGGTTGAGCAGTTCTTC

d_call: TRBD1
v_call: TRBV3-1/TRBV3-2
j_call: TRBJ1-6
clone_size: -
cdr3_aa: CASSHRDRGRGSPLHF
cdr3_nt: TGTGCCAGCAGCCATAGGGACAGGGGGCGAGGTTCACCCCTCCACTTT

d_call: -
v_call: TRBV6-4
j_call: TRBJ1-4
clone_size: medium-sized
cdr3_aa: CASSENAGNNEKLFF
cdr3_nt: TGTGCCAGCAGTGAAAACGCGGGGAATAATGAAAAACTGTTTTTT

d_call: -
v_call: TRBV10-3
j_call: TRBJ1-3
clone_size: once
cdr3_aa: CATIGDSGNTIYF
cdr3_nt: TGTGCCACCATAGGGGACTCTGGAAACACCATATATTTT

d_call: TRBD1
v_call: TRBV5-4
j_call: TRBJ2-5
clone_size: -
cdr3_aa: CASSATGGPEETQYF
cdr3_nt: TGTGCCAGCAGCGCTACAGGGGGCCCAGAAGAGACCCAGTACTTC

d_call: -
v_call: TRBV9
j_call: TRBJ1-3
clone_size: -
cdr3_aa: CASRIRRGAGWAIYF
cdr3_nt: TGTGCCAGCAGAATAAGACGGGGGGCGGGATGGGCCATATATTTT

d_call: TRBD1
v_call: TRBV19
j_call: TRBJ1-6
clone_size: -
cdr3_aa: CASSAQGAVSPLHF
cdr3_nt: TGTGCCAGTAGTGCACAGGGGGCAGTTTCACCCCTCCACTTT

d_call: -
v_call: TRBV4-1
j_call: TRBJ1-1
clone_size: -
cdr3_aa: CASSQTQINTEAFF
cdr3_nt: TGCGCCAGCAGCCAAACACAGATAAACACTGAAGCTTTCTTT

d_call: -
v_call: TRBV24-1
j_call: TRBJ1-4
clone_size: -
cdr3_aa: CATSVYRVNEKLFF
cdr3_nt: TGTGCCACCAGTGTCTACAGGGTTAATGAAAAACTGTTTTTT

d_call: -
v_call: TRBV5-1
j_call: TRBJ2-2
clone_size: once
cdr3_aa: CASSRGAFTGELFF
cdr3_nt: TGCGCCAGTTCACGGGGGGCATTCACCGGGGAGCTGTTTTTT

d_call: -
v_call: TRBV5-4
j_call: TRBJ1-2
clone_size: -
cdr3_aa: CASSLVGHYIYGYTF
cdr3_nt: TGTGCCAGCAGCTTAGTGGGACACTACATTTATGGCTACACCTTC

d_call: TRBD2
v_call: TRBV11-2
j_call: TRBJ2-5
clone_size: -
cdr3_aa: CASSFGLAGFQETQYF
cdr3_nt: TGTGCCAGCAGCTTCGGACTAGCGGGGTTCCAAGAGACCCAGTACTTC

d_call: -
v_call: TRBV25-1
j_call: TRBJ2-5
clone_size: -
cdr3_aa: CASSVRTGETQYF
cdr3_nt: TGTGCCAGCAGTGTACGAACGGGAGAGACCCAGTACTTC

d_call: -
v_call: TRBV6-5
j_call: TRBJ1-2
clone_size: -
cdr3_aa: CASSYEMNYGYTF
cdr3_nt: TGTGCCAGCAGCTACGAGATGAACTATGGCTACACCTTC

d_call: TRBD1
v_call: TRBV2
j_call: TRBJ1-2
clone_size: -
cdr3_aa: CASSEVRTGVGYTF
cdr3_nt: TGTGCCAGCAGTGAAGTGCGGACAGGGGTGGGCTACACCTTC

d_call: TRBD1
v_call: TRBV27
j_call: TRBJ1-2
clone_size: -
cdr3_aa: CASSLQGAGGYTF
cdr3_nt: TGTGCCAGCAGTTTACAGGGGGCGGGAGGCTACACCTTC

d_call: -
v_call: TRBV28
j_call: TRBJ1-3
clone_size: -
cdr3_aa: CASSLSRGGNTIYF
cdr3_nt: TGTGCCAGCAGTCTATCCAGAGGAGGAAACACCATATATTTT

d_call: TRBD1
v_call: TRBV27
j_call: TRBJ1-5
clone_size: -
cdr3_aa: CASSRTGESNQPQHF
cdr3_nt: TGTGCCAGCAGCCGGACAGGGGAGAGCAATCAGCCCCAGCATTTT

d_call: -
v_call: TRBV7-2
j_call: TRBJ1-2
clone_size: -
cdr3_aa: CASSQQTANYGYTF
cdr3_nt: TGTGCCAGCAGCCAGCAGACAGCTAACTATGGCTACACCTTC

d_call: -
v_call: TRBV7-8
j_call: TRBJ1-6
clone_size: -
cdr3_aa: CASSLEVGGNSPLHF
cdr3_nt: TGTGCCAGCAGCTTAGAGGTAGGGGGAAATTCACCCCTCCACTTT

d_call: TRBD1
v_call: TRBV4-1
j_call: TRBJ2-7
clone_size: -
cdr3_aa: CASSQEGFDRGPSYEQYF
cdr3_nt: TGCGCCAGCAGCCAAGAGGGATTCGACAGGGGCCCTTCCTACGAGCAGTACTTC

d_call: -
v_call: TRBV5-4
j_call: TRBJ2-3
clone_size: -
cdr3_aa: CASSLDWGRASDTQYF
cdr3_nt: TGTGCCAGCAGCTTGGATTGGGGCCGGGCGTCAGATACGCAGTATTTT

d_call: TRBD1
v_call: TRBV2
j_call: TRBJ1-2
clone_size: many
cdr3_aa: CASSGTGGKGHGYTF
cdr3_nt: TGTGCCAGCAGTGGCACAGGGGGCAAGGGCCATGGCTACACCTTC

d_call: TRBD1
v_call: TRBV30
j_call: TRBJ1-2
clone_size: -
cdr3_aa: CAWGQGSGYTF
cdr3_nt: TGTGCCTGGGGACAGGGAAGCGGCTACACCTTC

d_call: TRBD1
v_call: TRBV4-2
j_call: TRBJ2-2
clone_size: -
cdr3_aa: CASSHRQGPDTGELFF
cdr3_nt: TGTGCCAGCAGCCACCGACAGGGGCCGGACACCGGGGAGCTGTTTTTT

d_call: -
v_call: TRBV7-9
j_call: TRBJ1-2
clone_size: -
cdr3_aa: CASNSQERGMNYGYTF
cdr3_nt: TGTGCCAGCAACTCTCAGGAGCGGGGGATGAACTATGGCTACACCTTC

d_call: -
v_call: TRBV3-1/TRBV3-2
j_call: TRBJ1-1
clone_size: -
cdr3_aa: CASSQDSRNTEAFF
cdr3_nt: TGTGCCAGCAGCCAAGATTCTAGGAACACTGAAGCTTTCTTT

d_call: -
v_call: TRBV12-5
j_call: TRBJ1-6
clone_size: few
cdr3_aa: CASGLSASPNSPLHF
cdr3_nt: TGTGCTAGTGGTTTGAGTGCGTCCCCTAATTCACCCCTCCACTTT

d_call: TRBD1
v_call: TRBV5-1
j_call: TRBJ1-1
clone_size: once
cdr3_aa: CASSLVTTGVNTEAFF
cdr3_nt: TGCGCCAGCAGCTTGGTTACTACAGGGGTGAACACTGAAGCTTTCTTT

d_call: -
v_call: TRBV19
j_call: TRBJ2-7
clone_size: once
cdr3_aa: CASSTGTGAYEQYF
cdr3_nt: TGTGCCAGTAGTACAGGGACGGGGGCCTACGAGCAGTACTTC

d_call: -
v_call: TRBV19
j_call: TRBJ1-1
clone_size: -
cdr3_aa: CATLDRLNTEAFF
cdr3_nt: TGTGCCACCTTAGACAGGTTGAACACTGAAGCTTTCTTT

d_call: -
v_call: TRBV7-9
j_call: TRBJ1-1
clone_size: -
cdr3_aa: CASSFSYRLNTEAFF
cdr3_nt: TGTGCCAGCAGCTTCTCTTACAGACTGAACACTGAAGCTTTCTTT

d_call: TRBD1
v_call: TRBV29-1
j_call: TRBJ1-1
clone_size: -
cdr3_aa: CSVPPDRVANEAFF
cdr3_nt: TGCAGCGTTCCCCCGGACAGGGTGGCGAATGAAGCTTTCTTT

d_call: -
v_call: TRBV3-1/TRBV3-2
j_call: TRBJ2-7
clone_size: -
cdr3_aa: CASRSRGPPYEQYF
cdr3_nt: TGTGCCAGCAGGAGTCGAGGCCCCCCCTACGAGCAGTACTTC

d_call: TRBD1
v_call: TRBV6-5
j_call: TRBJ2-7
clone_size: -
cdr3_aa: CASSRDRQHSYEQYF
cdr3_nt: TGTGCCAGCTCTCGGGACAGGCAACACTCCTACGAGCAGTACTTC

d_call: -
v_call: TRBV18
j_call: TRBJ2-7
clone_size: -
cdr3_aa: CASSPYAQGYEQYF
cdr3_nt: TGTGCCAGCTCACCCTACGCACAGGGTTACGAGCAGTACTTC

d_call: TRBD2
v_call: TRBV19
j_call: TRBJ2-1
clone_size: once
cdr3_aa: CASSIQSSGGPYNEQFF
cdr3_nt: TGTGCCAGTAGTATCCAATCGAGCGGGGGGCCCTACAATGAGCAGTTCTTC